This TCR beta chain was sequenced for a study of shared clonotypes between healthy human individuals. Findings of the study overall: A handful of donors showed sharing of about 4.7% of naive CD4 clonotypes. Clonotype sharing among donors was thought likely to change with sequencing depth. Among the subsets, naive ones generally showed larger estimated richness than memory ones.

Only Caucasian adults living in Nashville, Tennessee made up the donor group. Details on this clone: Its antigen is still unknown.

The assay was immunoSEQ multiplex PCR, and TCRdb's table has in-frame clones only and misses some. The repertoire holds some 1.5 million clones, with nearly 99% as singletons. This TCR came from a young man in good health. Sequencing was carried out using naive CD4+ T cells sorted from blood. Regarding subset: CD45RA+ positively selected.

CDR3 in DNA: TGTGCCAGCAGCCAAGAAGGTTCAGGGCCCATGAACACTGAAGCTTTCTTT. It translates to CASSQEGSGPMNTEAFF. This chain links TRBV14 with TRBJ1-1; D may be TRBD1 (5 bases). Per germline, CDR1 SGHDN and CDR2 FVKESK. V lost 0 bases and J 0 bases, leaving 14 bases between the germline ends. This CDR3 has 17 amino acids.